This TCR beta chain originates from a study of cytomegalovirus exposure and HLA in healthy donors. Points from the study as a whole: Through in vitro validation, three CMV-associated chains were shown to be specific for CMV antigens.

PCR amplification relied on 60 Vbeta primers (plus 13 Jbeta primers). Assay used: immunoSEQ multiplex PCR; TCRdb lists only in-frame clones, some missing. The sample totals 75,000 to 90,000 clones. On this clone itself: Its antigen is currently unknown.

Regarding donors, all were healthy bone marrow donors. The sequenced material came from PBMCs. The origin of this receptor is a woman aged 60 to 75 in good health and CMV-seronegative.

In nucleotides, the CDR3 is TGTGCCAGCAGCTTATCAGCGGATGCCTACGAGCAGTACTTC. Its protein product is CASSLSADAYEQYF. The chain links TRBV7-2 to TRBJ2-5, with D perhaps matching TRBD2 (5 bases). The J call could be wrong; TRBJ2-7 is a better fit for the DNA end. The germline V gene encodes CDR1 SGHTA and CDR2 FQGNSA. This CDR3 has 14 amino acids.